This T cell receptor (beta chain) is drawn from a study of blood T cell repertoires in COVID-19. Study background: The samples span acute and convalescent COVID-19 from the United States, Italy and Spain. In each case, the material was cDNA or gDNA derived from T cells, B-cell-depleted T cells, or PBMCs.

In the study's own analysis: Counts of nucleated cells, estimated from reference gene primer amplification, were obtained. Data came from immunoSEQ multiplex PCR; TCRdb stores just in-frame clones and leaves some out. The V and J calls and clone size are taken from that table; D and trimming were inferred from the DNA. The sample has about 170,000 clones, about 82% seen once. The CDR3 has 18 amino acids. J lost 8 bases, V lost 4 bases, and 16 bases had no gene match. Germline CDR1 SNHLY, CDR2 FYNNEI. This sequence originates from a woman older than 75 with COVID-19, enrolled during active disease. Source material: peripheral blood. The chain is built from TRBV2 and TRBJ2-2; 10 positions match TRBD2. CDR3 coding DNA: TGTGCCAGCAGTGCACGAGGTTCCCAGCGGGGGGGATCGGGGGAGCTGTTTTTT. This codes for CASSARGSQRGGSGELFF.